The following is a T cell receptor (beta chain) sequence with its context. Its specificity is not known. This sample was included in a study of shared clonotypes between healthy human individuals. V dropped 5 bases and J dropped 0 bases, with 11 bases sitting between them. Germline V gene lookup returns CDR1 PRHDT and CDR2 FYEKMQ (reference sequence). The CDR3 runs to 15 residues. Measured with immunoSEQ multiplex PCR; TCRdb has only the in-frame clones, and not every one. This table has 2.3 million or so clones, approximately 95% appearing once. The study, taken as a whole, reports: Measured sharing among donors was expected to vary with sequencing depth. For naive CD4 cells, around 5.1% of clonotypes were shared across a handful of donors.

The origin of this receptor is a man aged 18 to 30 in good health. Some clones in this sample may be carry-over from other donors' samples. The rearrangement joins TRBV13 to TRBJ1-3, with D unclear. The specimen sequenced was naive CD4+ T cells from PBMCs. Regarding subset: CD45RA+ positively selected. The CDR3 spells CASSRNTYSGNTIYF. The CDR3 DNA reads TGTGCCAGCAGCCGGAACACTTACTCTGGAAACACCATATATTTT.